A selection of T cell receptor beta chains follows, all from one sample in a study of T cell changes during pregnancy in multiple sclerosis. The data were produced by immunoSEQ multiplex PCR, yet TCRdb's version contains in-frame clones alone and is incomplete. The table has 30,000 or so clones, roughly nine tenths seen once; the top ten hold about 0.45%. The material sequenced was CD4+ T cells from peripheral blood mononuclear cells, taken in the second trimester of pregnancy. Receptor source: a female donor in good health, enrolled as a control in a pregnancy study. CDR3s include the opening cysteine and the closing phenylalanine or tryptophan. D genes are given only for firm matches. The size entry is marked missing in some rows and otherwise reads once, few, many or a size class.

CDR3nt: TGTGCCAGCAGTTTTTGGCATGAGCAGTTCTTC
CDR3aa: CASSFWHEQFF
j_gene: TRBJ2-1
d_gene: -
v_gene: TRBV6-5
abundance: -

CDR3nt: TGTGCCAGCAGCTTACCCGGGACAGGGTACAATGAGCAGTTCTTC
CDR3aa: CASSLPGTGYNEQFF
j_gene: TRBJ2-1
d_gene: TRBD1
v_gene: TRBV7-2
abundance: -

CDR3nt: TGTGCCAGCAGCACAAGGGGACTAGCGGGAGGGTACGAGCAGTACTTC
CDR3aa: CASSTRGLAGGYEQYF
j_gene: TRBJ2-7
d_gene: TRBD2
v_gene: TRBV7-2
abundance: -

CDR3nt: TGTGCCAGCTCACCAAGTACCGGGACACGAATTCACACTGAAGCTTTCTTT
CDR3aa: CASSPSTGTRIHTEAFF
j_gene: TRBJ1-1
d_gene: -
v_gene: TRBV18
abundance: -

CDR3nt: TGTGCCATCAGTGAGTCGGGGGCCTACGGAGAGACCCAGTACTTC
CDR3aa: CAISESGAYGETQYF
j_gene: TRBJ2-5
d_gene: -
v_gene: TRBV10-3
abundance: -

CDR3nt: TGCGCCAGCAGCCAAGAGACTAGCGGGAGTGAGCAGTTCTTC
CDR3aa: CASSQETSGSEQFF
j_gene: TRBJ2-1
d_gene: TRBD2
v_gene: TRBV4-1
abundance: -

CDR3nt: TGTGCCAGCGGCAACCGACCTCCCAGCCAGCGGGGCACAGATACGCAGTATTTT
CDR3aa: CASGNRPPSQRGTDTQYF
j_gene: TRBJ2-3
d_gene: -
v_gene: TRBV18
abundance: -

CDR3nt: TGTGCCAGTACCCCCCTTCGTACAAACTATGGCTACACCTTC
CDR3aa: CASTPLRTNYGYTF
j_gene: TRBJ1-2
d_gene: -
v_gene: TRBV19
abundance: -

CDR3nt: TGCACCAGCAGCCAAGAACCCCCGGGGGGGCGCACCGGAGAGCTGTTTTTT
CDR3aa: CTSSQEPPGGRTGELFF
j_gene: TRBJ2-2
d_gene: -
v_gene: TRBV1
abundance: -

CDR3nt: TGTGCCTGGAGCCTATCAGGGTTTGGACCCCCTAAGCTGTTTTTT
CDR3aa: CAWSLSGFGPPKLFF
j_gene: TRBJ1-4
d_gene: -
v_gene: TRBV30
abundance: -

CDR3nt: TGTGCCAGCAGTCGCGGACTAGCGGAAAAGGAGACCCAGTACTTC
CDR3aa: CASSRGLAEKETQYF
j_gene: TRBJ2-5
d_gene: TRBD2
v_gene: TRBV6-5
abundance: -

CDR3nt: TGTGCCAGCAGCCCCGGGGTAGCGTATATTAATGAGCAGTTCTTC
CDR3aa: CASSPGVAYINEQFF
j_gene: TRBJ2-1
d_gene: -
v_gene: TRBV5-8
abundance: -

CDR3nt: TGCGCCAGCAGCCCACTTACGACAGCGGGGGGTGGAGATACGCAGTATTTT
CDR3aa: CASSPLTTAGGGDTQYF
j_gene: TRBJ2-3
d_gene: TRBD2
v_gene: TRBV4-1
abundance: -

CDR3nt: TGTGCCAGCAGCTTAGGGGCACAGGGAACTGAAGCTTTCTTT
CDR3aa: CASSLGAQGTEAFF
j_gene: TRBJ1-1
d_gene: -
v_gene: TRBV7-6
abundance: -

CDR3nt: TGTGCCAGCAGACCCTCCGCAGCGGGAGCACCTGAGCAGTACTTC
CDR3aa: CASRPSAAGAPEQYF
j_gene: TRBJ2-7
d_gene: TRBD2
v_gene: TRBV7-2
abundance: once

CDR3nt: TGCAGCGTGACTAGCGGGGGGGAGGGTACGCAGTATTTT
CDR3aa: CSVTSGGEGTQYF
j_gene: TRBJ2-3
d_gene: TRBD2
v_gene: TRBV29-1
abundance: -

CDR3nt: TGTGCCATCAGTGAGGAACAGGGGCAGGGCACCGGGGAGCTGTTTTTT
CDR3aa: CAISEEQGQGTGELFF
j_gene: TRBJ2-2
d_gene: TRBD1
v_gene: TRBV10-3
abundance: once

CDR3nt: TGCGCCAGCAGCTTTACGGGGTCCTACGAGCAGTACTTC
CDR3aa: CASSFTGSYEQYF
j_gene: TRBJ2-7
d_gene: -
v_gene: TRBV5-1
abundance: -

CDR3nt: TGCGCCAGCGGGAGGACAGGCGCCACCAATGAGCAGTTCTTC
CDR3aa: CASGRTGATNEQFF
j_gene: TRBJ2-1
d_gene: -
v_gene: TRBV5-1
abundance: -

CDR3nt: TGTGCCAGTAGGCTAGCGGGAGACACCGGGGAGCTGTTTTTT
CDR3aa: CASRLAGDTGELFF
j_gene: TRBJ2-2
d_gene: TRBD2
v_gene: TRBV19
abundance: -

CDR3nt: TGTGCCTGGGCAAGACAGGGTCACTACACCTTC
CDR3aa: CAWARQGHYTF
j_gene: TRBJ1-2
d_gene: TRBD1
v_gene: TRBV30
abundance: -

CDR3nt: TGTGCCAGCAGCCCGTCCCCGGGACAGGGGGCAGAGGAGCAGTACTTC
CDR3aa: CASSPSPGQGAEEQYF
j_gene: TRBJ2-7
d_gene: TRBD1
v_gene: TRBV7-9
abundance: -

CDR3nt: TGTGCCAGCAGCCAAGAGGGACAGGGGGCCTTAGTGTCTGGAAACACCATATATTTT
CDR3aa: CASSQEGQGALVSGNTIYF
j_gene: TRBJ1-3
d_gene: TRBD1
v_gene: TRBV4-2
abundance: -

CDR3nt: TGTGCCAGCAGCGTCGGGACAGGGGGGTCAGAGCAGTACTTC
CDR3aa: CASSVGTGGSEQYF
j_gene: TRBJ2-7
d_gene: TRBD1
v_gene: TRBV13
abundance: once

CDR3nt: TGTGCCAGCAGCTCCGGAAGCGGGGGGGGACTTGATACGCAGTATTTT
CDR3aa: CASSSGSGGGLDTQYF
j_gene: TRBJ2-3
d_gene: TRBD2
v_gene: TRBV11-3
abundance: once

CDR3nt: TGTGCCATCAGTGAGTGGCTAGCGGGGGCAGCCCCCTACAATGAGCAGTTCTTC
CDR3aa: CAISEWLAGAAPYNEQFF
j_gene: TRBJ2-1
d_gene: TRBD2
v_gene: TRBV10-3
abundance: -

CDR3nt: TGTGCCAGCAGCCAAGACCAAATTAGATCGGGGGAAAAACTGTTTTTT
CDR3aa: CASSQDQIRSGEKLFF
j_gene: TRBJ1-4
d_gene: -
v_gene: TRBV14
abundance: once